These 17 T cell receptor beta chains share one sample of origin, sequenced in a study of cytomegalovirus exposure and HLA in healthy donors. Profiling relied on immunoSEQ multiplex PCR, and the TCRdb table lists in-frame clones only, not all of them. The sample has 150,000 to 200,000 clones, approximately 87% seen once. Sequences were obtained from PBMCs. These receptor sequences come from a woman younger than 45 in good health and CMV-seronegative.

This sequence joins TRBV27 and TRBJ1-2, with TRBD1 as a possible D gene (5 bases). The V gene's germline CDR1 is MNHEY and CDR2 SMNVEV (reference sequence). This CDR3 is built from 13 residues. Trimming left V 6 bases short and J 4 bases short, with 12 bases between. CDR3 sequence: CASRGGSSYGYTF. In DNA, the CDR3 is TGTGCCAGCAGGGGGGGGTCGTCCTATGGCTACACCTTC.

The chain is built from TRBV18 and TRBJ1-2; D possibly corresponds to TRBD1 (5 bases). Trimming removed 6 bases at V and 3 bases at J, with 11 bases between. CDR3 length equals 13 residues. Germline V gives CDR1 KGHSH, CDR2 LQKENI. CDR3 region: CASSSGVDYGYTF. The CDR3 DNA is TGTGCCAGCTCGTCGGGGGTGGACTATGGCTACACCTTC.

The gene calls are TRBV15 and TRBJ1-2; D possibly corresponds to TRBD1 (5 bases). The length of the CDR3 is 12 residues. Trimming left V 3 bases short and J 7 bases short, with 9 bases between. From germline, CDR1 is LNHNV and CDR2 YYDKDF (reference sequence). For the CDR3, the DNA is TGTGCCACCAGCAGGGCCGGGGGTGGCTACACCTTC. This encodes CATSRAGGGYTF.

This clone showed up just a few times. The chain combines TRBV6-1 with TRBJ1-5, with D unresolved. This CDR3 region has 16 residues. V was trimmed by 4 bases and J by 0 bases, leaving 13 bases between them. The V gene's germline CDR1 is MNHNS and CDR2 SASEGT. CDR3 DNA sequence: TGTGCCAGCAGTGTCGCGATAAGCTATAGCAATCAGCCCCAGCATTTT. Amino acids: CASSVAISYSNQPQHF.

CDR3 in amino acids: CASSLIGQGTSPLHF. The CDR3 nucleotides read TGTGCCAGCAGCTTAATTGGACAGGGGACTTCACCCCTCCACTTT. The chain carries TRBV11-2 and TRBJ1-6, with 9 bases that match TRBD1. V trimming: 2 bases; J trimming: 9 bases; junction bases outside the gene matches: 5. The CDR3 contains 15 residues. Germline loops: CDR1 SGHAT, CDR2 FQNNGV.

J is TRBJ2-7 and V is TRBV6-5, with 7 positions matching TRBD1. Germline trimming cut 3 bases from V and 3 bases from J; bases unmatched to any gene: 5. The CDR3 spans 14 residues. CDR1 is MNHEY and CDR2 is SVGAGI in the germline V gene. CDR3 bases: TGTGCCAGCAGTTATGGGACAGACGTCTACGAGCAGTACTTC. Its protein is CASSYGTDVYEQYF.

The J gene is TRBJ2-2, the V gene TRBV6-4; 10 nucleotides align to TRBD1. Germline CDR1 is MRHNA and CDR2 is SNTAGT. J was trimmed by 3 bases and V by 5 bases; bases with no gene match: 6. The CDR3 runs to 16 residues. CDR3 sequence reads: CASSNTGQGDTGELFF. The DNA for the CDR3 is TGTGCCAGCAGTAACACAGGACAGGGGGACACCGGGGAGCTGTTTTTT.

The V gene is TRBV4-2, the J gene TRBJ2-3; 10 bases match TRBD2. The CDR3 contains 16 residues. Germline trimming cut 5 bases from V and 5 bases from J; bases unmatched to any gene: 10. Germline CDR1 is LGHNA and CDR2 is YNFKEQ. CDR3 in amino acids: CASSSSGGAVGDTQYF. CDR3 nucleotides: TGTGCCAGCAGCTCGAGCGGGGGGGCCGTTGGAGATACGCAGTATTTT.

CDR3: CATSRDRGRGGRNTIYF. The CDR3 DNA follows: TGTGCCACCAGCAGAGATCGGGGGAGGGGAGGGCGAAACACCATATATTTT. This chain links TRBV15 with TRBJ1-3; a possible D gene is TRBD1 (5 bases). Germline assignment: CDR1 LNHNV and CDR2 YYDKDF (reference sequence). V lost 0 bases, J lost 5 bases, and 17 bases lay in between. This CDR3 has 17 residues.

CDR3 DNA: TGTGCCAGCAGATTACCAACAATAGCGGGGTTAACTTCCTACGAGCAGTACTTC. This encodes CASRLPTIAGLTSYEQYF. The chain recombines TRBV5-8 with TRBJ2-7, with 8 nucleotides matching TRBD2. This CDR3 comprises 18 residues. CDR1 SGHTS and CDR2 YDEGEE come from the germline V gene. V lost 5 bases to trimming and J lost 1 base; unmatched junction nucleotides: 17.

This clone was observed a few times. This chain uses TRBV6-5 with TRBJ1-2; D gene ambiguous. The CDR3 extends over 10 amino acids. CDR1 is MNHEY and CDR2 is SVGAGI in the germline V gene. V was shortened by 8 bases and J by 7 bases, with 8 bases between the two germline ends. In nucleotides, the CDR3 is TGTGCCAGCTTTCGGGGTGGCTACACCTTC. This encodes CASFRGGYTF.

The chain employs TRBV28 and TRBJ1-6, with 9 bases aligning to TRBD1. The germline CDR1 and CDR2 sequences are MDHEN and SYDVKM. The CDR3 covers 14 residues. Unmatched junction bases numbered 4, after V lost 6 bases and J lost 7 bases. The CDR3 region has the DNA TGTGCCAGCAGGGGAGACAGGGGGAATTCACCCCTCCACTTT. It codes for CASRGDRGNSPLHF.

The chain joins TRBV27 to TRBJ1-2; no clear D. Germline CDR1 is MNHEY and CDR2 is SMNVEV (reference sequence). The CDR3 totals 13 residues. V lost 6 bases and J lost 4, with 12 bases in between. The CDR3 here is CASSPGMFYGYTF. The DNA for the CDR3 is TGTGCCAGCAGCCCCGGGATGTTCTATGGCTACACCTTC.

This clone was seen once. The V gene is TRBV7-2, the J gene TRBJ2-2; possibly TRBD1 for D (6 bases). In germline, CDR1 is SGHTA, CDR2 FQGNSA. Trimming left V 5 bases short and J 8 bases short, with 18 bases between. The CDR3 runs to 15 residues. The CDR3 region has the DNA TGTGCCAGCAGCCCTGATGGCAGGGGTAATGGGGAGCTGTTTTTT. This translates into CASSPDGRGNGELFF.

A word on this clone: The junction departs from the called germline gene at one end, perhaps through a read error. The CDR3 DNA follows: TGCGTCAGCAGCCAAAAGACAGGGGCCCCCTACGAGCAGTACTTC. Its translation: CVSSQKTGAPYEQYF. The chain links TRBV4-1 to TRBJ2-7; 8 nucleotides match TRBD1. The CDR3 contains 15 residues. CDR1 is MGHRA, CDR2 YSYEKL, per germline.

The chain combines TRBV27 with TRBJ1-4; perhaps TRBD1 as D (6 bases). Germline CDR1 reads MNHEY; CDR2 reads SMNVEV (reference sequence). Trimming pared 5 bases from V and 8 bases from J, leaving 21 bases between. The CDR3 covers 16 residues. The CDR3: CASSPDQGPTQEKLFF. The DNA of the CDR3 is TGTGCCAGCAGTCCGGACCAGGGGCCCACCCAGGAAAAACTGTTTTTT.

The chain has TRBV29-1 and TRBJ2-3; 15 bases align to TRBD2. Looked up from germline, CDR1 is SQVTM and CDR2 is ANQGSEA. The CDR3 consists of 17 residues. Trimming at V came to 7 bases and at J to 2 bases, leaving 10 bases not matched to a gene. The CDR3 spells CSARTSGGAGHTDTQYF. The CDR3 DNA reads TGCAGCGCCCGGACTAGCGGGGGGGCCGGGCACACAGATACGCAGTATTTT.